One T cell receptor (beta chain) is described in this entry. Antigen: not known. After pathologic assessment, macro-dissection selected premalignant or tumor cells for extraction. The data belong to a study of immune evolution from preneoplasia to lung adenocarcinoma. Notes on the study in general: T cell clonality was higher in KRAS-mutant than EGFR-mutant or wild-type nodules. Later-stage lesions seemingly showed higher T cell density and diversity than normal lung.

Clones were read by immunoSEQ multiplex PCR, and TCRdb kept only the in-frame ones, dropping some. The sample holds thousands of clones, around 77% seen once. In germline, CDR1 is LNHDA, CDR2 SQIVND (reference sequence). V was clipped by 1 base and J by 3 bases, with 16 bases between them. The CDR3 is made up of 16 amino acids. The source of this sequence is a person aged 55-79 years with lung adenocarcinoma. The chain carries TRBV19 and TRBJ2-7; D is possibly TRBD2 (6 bases). Sequenced sample: FFPE minimally invasive lung adenocarcinoma tissue. Here the CDR3 reads CASSIGSGLSGYEQYF. CDR3 DNA: TGTGCCAGTAGTATAGGTAGCGGCCTCTCGGGCTACGAGCAGTACTTC.